This passage covers 13 T cell receptor beta chains from one sample sequenced in a study of control samples from healthy donors and cancer patients (dated by TCRdb to between 2020 and 2021). The method behind the library was the immunoSEQ multiplex PCR assay. The table was pulled from immuneACCESS by TCRdb, which kept in-frame rearrangements only. Such tables lose some clones; where checked, under half of the loss comes from unresolved V genes, and the rest has no known cause. The sample yields 61,000 or so clones; 85% to 90% were counted once. The biggest ten clones account for around 5.4% of the sample. Sequenced input: PBMCs. The receptors derive from a man aged 60 to 75 with colorectal cancer.

The chain carries TRBV6-6 and TRBJ2-7; no clear D gene. Germline loops: CDR1 MNHNY, CDR2 SVGAGI (reference sequence). V lost 6 bases to trimming and J lost 5 bases, with 20 bases between them. The CDR3 contains 15 residues. CDR3 DNA sequence: TGTGCCAGCAGCCTGAACGCGGACGGGTCCCACGAGCAGTACTTC. Protein sequence: CASSLNADGSHEQYF.

The rearrangement links TRBV5-8 to TRBJ2-7, with 7 nucleotides matching TRBD1. This CDR3 spans 16 amino acids. Germline CDR1 is SGHTS and CDR2 is YDEGEE. V lost 3 bases to trimming and J lost 0 bases; unmatched junction nucleotides: 9. The CDR3: CASSSYRGLSSYEQYF. CDR3 coding DNA: TGTGCCAGCAGCTCTTACAGGGGCCTAAGCTCCTACGAGCAGTACTTC.

The J gene is TRBJ1-1, the V gene TRBV6-5; 8 bases match TRBD1. This CDR3 contains 15 residues. CDR1 is MNHEY, CDR2 SVGAGI, per germline. Losses at the gene ends were 0 bases for V and 5 bases for J; bases not matched to a gene: 5. The CDR3 coding sequence is TGTGCCAGCAGTTACTCTGGCAGGGGGCGAACTGAAGCTTTCTTT. Residues: CASSYSGRGRTEAFF.

The genes are TRBV6-5 and TRBJ1-1; TRBD1 matches at 7 bases. Germline V gene data show CDR1 as MNHEY and CDR2 as SVGAGI. V was pared by 8 bases and J by 10 bases, with 7 bases of the junction left unmatched. This CDR3 is 11 amino acids long. Here the CDR3 reads CASGTTGLAFF. In nucleotides, the CDR3 is TGTGCCAGCGGGACGACAGGGCTAGCTTTCTTT.

The CDR3 loop reads CATSPGHQNTEAFF. In DNA form, the CDR3 reads TGTGCCACCTCACCGGGACATCAGAACACTGAAGCTTTCTTT. The J gene is TRBJ1-1, the V gene TRBV7-8; a possible D gene is TRBD1 (6 bases). This CDR3 comprises 14 residues. Germline loops: CDR1 SGHVS, CDR2 FQNEAQ. The V end was cut by 10 bases, the J end by 1 base, with 16 bases between.

The chain combines TRBV30 with TRBJ1-6, with 10 bases identical to TRBD1. The CDR3 runs 16 residues. Trimming at V came to 5 bases and at J to 4 bases, leaving 8 bases not matched to a gene. Per germline, CDR1 GTSNPN and CDR2 SVGIG (reference sequence). The CDR3 here is CAWRPDRGVYNSPLHF. The CDR3 DNA is TGTGCCTGGCGCCCGGACAGGGGGGTTTATAATTCACCCCTCCACTTT.

The chain joins TRBV19 to TRBJ2-5, with D maybe TRBD2 (5 bases). The CDR3 runs 14 residues. The germline V gene encodes CDR1 LNHDA and CDR2 SQIVND (reference sequence). V lost 1 base and J lost 7, with 13 bases in between. The CDR3 protein is CASSIGPLGGTQYF. As DNA, the CDR3 is TGTGCCAGTAGTATAGGTCCCCTCGGAGGGACCCAGTACTTC.

The chain joins TRBV2 to TRBJ2-3; 9 bases are shared with TRBD1. The CDR3 sequence is 17 residues long. The junction had 13 bases not matched to a gene; V was cut back by 4 bases and J by 5 bases. Germline CDR1 SNHLY, CDR2 FYNNEI. CDR3: CASSAPWGQGLLDTQYF. CDR3 nucleotides: TGTGCCAGCAGTGCCCCTTGGGGACAGGGCTTGTTAGATACGCAGTATTTT.

The V gene is TRBV2, the J gene TRBJ2-5, with 7 bases identical to TRBD2. Germline trimming cut 7 bases from V and 2 bases from J; bases unmatched to any gene: 10. The CDR3 sequence is 15 residues long. Germline loops: CDR1 SNHLY, CDR2 FYNNEI. The CDR3 nucleotides are TGTGCCAGCACCTCCCGGCGGGGGACTCAAGAGACCCAGTACTTC. It specifies CASTSRRGTQETQYF. The full variable domain, rest sourced from reference TRBV2 and TRBJ2-5, is EPEVTQTPSHQVTQMGQEVILRCVPISNHLYFYWYRQILGQKVEFLVSFYNNEISEKSEIFDDQFSVERPDGSNFTLKIRSTKLEDSAMYFCASTSRRGTQETQYFGPGTRLLVL.

The chain recombines TRBV6-1 with TRBJ1-1, with D unclear. CDR1 is MNHNS and CDR2 is SASEGT in the germline V gene. The CDR3 is 13 residues long. V lost 0 bases and J 5 bases, leaving 7 bases between the germline ends. CDR3 nucleotide sequence: TGTGCCAGCAGTGAAGCACGTCGTACTGAAGCTTTCTTT. The encoded protein is CASSEARRTEAFF.

DNA of the CDR3: TGTGCCAGCAGTTCTCTTCTCCGCCAAGAGACCCAGTACTTC. Its translation: CASSSLLRQETQYF. The chain employs TRBV7-6 and TRBJ2-5, with D hard to call. CDR1 is SGHVS, CDR2 FNYEAQ, per germline. CDR3 length equals 14 residues. Trimming pared 6 bases from V and 1 base from J, leaving 12 bases between.

This clone was seen only once. The chain joins TRBV7-9 to TRBJ1-1; unclear D gene. Trimming left V 0 bases short and J 7 bases short, with 9 bases between. The CDR3 covers 13 residues. Germline V gene sequence: CDR1 SEHNR, CDR2 FQNEAQ (reference sequence). CDR3 sequence: CASSLAGSDEAFF. CDR3 DNA sequence: TGTGCCAGCAGCTTAGCCGGGTCAGATGAAGCTTTCTTT.

V is TRBV5-6 and J is TRBJ1-2; a possible D gene is TRBD1 (5 bases). Trimming took 0 bases from V and 6 from J, leaving 9 bases between them. The CDR3 extends over 13 amino acids. Germline V CDR1 and CDR2: SGHDT, YYEEEE. CDR3 residues: CASSLDRLDGYTF. CDR3 in DNA: TGTGCCAGCAGCTTGGACAGGTTGGATGGCTACACCTTC. The whole variable domain, remainder taken from reference TRBV5-6 and TRBJ1-2, is DAGVTQSPTHLIKTRGQQVTLRCSPKSGHDTVSWYQQALGQGPQFIFQYYEEEERQRGNFPDRFSGHQFPNYSSELNVNALLLGDSALYLCASSLDRLDGYTFGSGTRLTVV.